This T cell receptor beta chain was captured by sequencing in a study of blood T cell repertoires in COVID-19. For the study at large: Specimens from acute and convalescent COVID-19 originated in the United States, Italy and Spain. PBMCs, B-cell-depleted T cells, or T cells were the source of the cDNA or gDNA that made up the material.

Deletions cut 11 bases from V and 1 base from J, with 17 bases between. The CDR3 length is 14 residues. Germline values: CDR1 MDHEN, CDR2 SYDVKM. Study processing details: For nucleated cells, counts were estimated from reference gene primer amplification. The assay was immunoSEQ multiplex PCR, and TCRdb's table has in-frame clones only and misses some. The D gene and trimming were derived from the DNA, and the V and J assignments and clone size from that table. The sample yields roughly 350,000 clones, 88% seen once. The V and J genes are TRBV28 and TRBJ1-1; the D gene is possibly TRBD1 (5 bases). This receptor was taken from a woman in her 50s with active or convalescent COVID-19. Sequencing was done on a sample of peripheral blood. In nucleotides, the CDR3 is TGTGCCCACACGAGCGGGGGAACGAACACTGAAGCTTTCTTT. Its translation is CAHTSGGTNTEAFF. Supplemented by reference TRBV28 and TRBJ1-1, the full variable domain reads DVKVTQSSRYLVKRTGEKVFLECVQDMDHENMFWYRQDPGLGLRLIYFSYDVKMKEKGDIPEGYSVSREKKERFSLILESASTNQTSMYLCAHTSGGTNTEAFFGQGTRLTVV.